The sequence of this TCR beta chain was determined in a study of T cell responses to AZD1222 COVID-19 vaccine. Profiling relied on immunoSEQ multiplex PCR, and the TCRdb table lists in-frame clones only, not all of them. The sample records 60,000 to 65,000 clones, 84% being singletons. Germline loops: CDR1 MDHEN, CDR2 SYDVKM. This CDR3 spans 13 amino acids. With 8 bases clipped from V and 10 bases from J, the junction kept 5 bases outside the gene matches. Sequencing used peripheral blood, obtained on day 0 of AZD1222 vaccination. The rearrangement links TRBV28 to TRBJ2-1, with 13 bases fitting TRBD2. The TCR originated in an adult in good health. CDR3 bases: TGTGCCAGCGAGACTAGCGGGGGGCCGGAGCAGTTCTTC. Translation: CASETSGGPEQFF.